This entry describes one T cell receptor beta chain. This CDR3 is 16 amino acids long. Germline trimming cut 4 bases from V and 4 bases from J; bases unmatched to any gene: 8. The germline gives CDR1 MNHNS, CDR2 SASEGT. The data belong to a study of blood T cell repertoires in COVID-19. In the study overall: Samples representing acute and convalescent COVID-19 were sourced from the United States, Italy and Spain. T cells, B-cell-depleted T cells, or PBMCs provided the cDNA or gDNA that served as material.

Authors' data handling: Amplifying reference gene primers gave estimates of nucleated cell counts. Sequencing used immunoSEQ multiplex PCR; TCRdb keeps in-frame clones, though not all of them. V, J and clone size derive from that table, while D and trimming were established from the DNA sequence. Seen here are around 53,000 clones, 65% to 80% observed once, and the top ten hold 35% to 55%. Sequenced material: peripheral blood. The J gene is TRBJ2-3, the V gene TRBV6-1; 10 nucleotides align to TRBD2. The sequence derives from a man between 65 and 85 years old with active or convalescent COVID-19. In DNA, the CDR3 is TGTGCCAGCAGTGCCTTAGCGGGGGGAAGCGCAGATACGCAGTATTTT. Protein sequence: CASSALAGGSADTQYF.